This TCR beta chain was identified during a study of PD-1 blockade in mismatch repair-deficient tumors. Study at large: Patients had eleven to twelve mismatch repair-deficient cancer types and were previously treated and progressing.

Assay: immunoSEQ multiplex PCR; the TCRdb copy retains only in-frame clones and omits some. The sample records roughly 110,000 clones, over 60% being singletons. V trimming: 4 bases; J trimming: 3 bases; junction bases outside the gene matches: 12. Germline V gene lookup returns CDR1 SEHNR and CDR2 FQNEAQ (reference sequence). The CDR3 contains 17 residues. This rearrangement joins TRBV7-9 to TRBJ2-4, with TRBD2 matching over 7 bases. The specimen comprised peripheral blood, sampled 60 weeks after starting pembrolizumab. The receptor comes from an adult with mismatch repair-deficient cancer. CDR3 residues: CASSSPPGGSGKNIQYF. CDR3 DNA: TGTGCCAGCAGCTCCCCGCCGGGGGGATCGGGCAAAAACATTCAGTACTTC.